The 3 T cell receptor beta chains listed next were all sequenced from one sample in a study of blood T cell repertoires in COVID-19. Repertoires were generated with immunoSEQ multiplex PCR, while TCRdb's copy carries only in-frame clones and drops some. This sample has roughly 240,000 clones, with roughly four fifths found just once. The source material was peripheral blood. Receptors originate from a woman between 65 and 79 years old with acute or convalescent COVID-19.

As for this clone: At the DNA level, this CDR3 is encoded by other sequences in the same sample as well. In nucleotides, the CDR3 is TGTGCCAGCAGCGCCGGACAGGGGAAATACAATGAGCAGTTCTTC. Protein sequence: CASSAGQGKYNEQFF. The chain links TRBV9 to TRBJ2-1, with 9 bases identical to TRBD1. The CDR3 is made up of 15 amino acids. CDR1 and CDR2 from the germline V gene are SGDLS and YYNGEE. The V segment lost 3 bases and the J segment 4 bases; nucleotides outside the gene matches: 5.

The V and J genes are TRBV7-8 and TRBJ1-2; 8 positions match TRBD1. From germline, CDR1 is SGHVS and CDR2 FQNEAQ. Trimming at V came to 0 bases and at J to 5 bases, leaving 2 bases not matched to a gene. The CDR3 has 14 amino acids. The CDR3 coding sequence is TGTGCCAGCAGCTTAGCGGACAGGGTTTATGGCTACACCTTC. It translates to CASSLADRVYGYTF.

The CDR3: CASSEGTGVSGGYTF. DNA for the CDR3: TGTGCCAGCAGCGAGGGGACAGGGGTATCGGGGGGCTACACCTTC. The chain links TRBV7-6 to TRBJ1-2; 10 bases are a match to TRBD1. This CDR3 is 15 amino acids long. V lost 5 bases to trimming and J lost 8 bases; unmatched junction nucleotides: 11. The germline gives CDR1 SGHVS, CDR2 FNYEAQ.